This T cell receptor beta chain emerged from a study of OX40 agonist ivuxolimab in advanced cancers. Study overall: Subjects had a mean age of around 63 years, with a range of 23 to 79; almost 85% were male.

Trimming at V came to 3 bases and at J to 1 base, leaving 5 bases not matched to a gene. This CDR3 is 16 amino acids long. Germline V gene data show CDR1 as KGHSH and CDR2 as LQKENI. Points on this clone: As yet, its antigen is unknown.

Study-wide results and limits: Nonresponders included some who also had low normalized T-cell clonal expansion.

The repertoire was sequenced with immunoSEQ multiplex PCR; TCRdb's copy has only in-frame clones and lacks some. The table has tens of thousands of clones, over 80% seen once; the top ten hold around 15%. This TCR came from an adult with an advanced solid tumor such as melanoma, head and neck, liver or kidney cancer. The sequences come from CD4+ or CD8+ T cells sorted from blood, collected in a trial of the OX40 agonist ivuxolimab. The rearrangement joins TRBV18 to TRBJ1-1, with 10 bases aligning to TRBD1. CDR3 sequence: CASSPGQGFSNTEAFF. For the CDR3, the DNA is TGTGCCAGCTCACCGGGACAGGGGTTTTCGAACACTGAAGCTTTCTTT.